This TCR beta chain was identified in a study of shared clonotypes between healthy human individuals. Study-level background: Donors were two women and a few men aged 18 to 49. A donor's plate count was three for CD4 naive and three for CD4 memory; CD8 naive had two and CD8 memory one. Findings and caveats of the study: Relative to clonotypes present in all four donors, those not shared had lower generation probabilities.

Assay used: immunoSEQ multiplex PCR; TCRdb lists only in-frame clones, some missing. The sample holds around 2.1 million clones; about 93% are singletons and the top ten take 1.5% to 2%. Comments on this clone: Its specificity is unknown.

The germline gives CDR1 SNHLY, CDR2 FYNNEI. The CDR3 consists of 13 residues. V shed 3 bases and J 10 bases; nucleotides not matched to a gene: 7. Naive CD8 cells comprised CD45RO-negative, CCR7-positively selected cells, excluding terminally differentiated effector memory CD45RA+ cells. Adult Caucasians living in Nashville, Tennessee made up all of the donors. The chain recombines TRBV2 with TRBJ2-3, with 7 bases matching TRBD2. This clonotype was obtained from a man aged 18 to 30 in good health. Some clones in this sample may be carry-over from other donors' samples. The material sequenced was naive CD8+ T cells from PBMCs. CDR3 sequence: CASSDSGNRSQYF. The CDR3 DNA is TGTGCCAGCAGTGACAGCGGGAATAGGTCGCAGTATTTT.